Following are 27 T cell receptor beta chains from one sample sequenced in a study of blood T cell repertoires in COVID-19. Sequencing used immunoSEQ multiplex PCR; TCRdb keeps in-frame clones, though not all of them. Here the sample spans roughly 190,000 clones, 84% being singletons. The material sequenced was PBMCs or T cells enriched from blood (not recorded which). These receptors were taken from a woman in her thirties who had been exposed to COVID-19.

This clone showed up just once. The J gene is TRBJ1-2, the V gene TRBV29-1; a weak D match, TRBD1 (6 bases). Germline CDR1 is SQVTM and CDR2 is ANQGSEA. This CDR3 comprises 13 residues. The germline V and J ends were trimmed by 3 bases and 4 bases, with 12 bases remaining between them. The CDR3 sequence: CSVDIQGTYGYTF. The CDR3 DNA is TGCAGCGTTGATATACAGGGAACCTATGGCTACACCTTC.

The chain is built from TRBV7-3 and TRBJ2-2; 8 nucleotides line up with TRBD1. CDR3 size: 15 residues. Trimming cost V 3 bases and J 5 bases; bases outside gene matches: 5. Germline CDR1 reads SGHTA; CDR2 reads FQGTGA. CDR3 sequence: CASSFGQGITGELFF. CDR3 sequence (DNA): TGTGCCAGCAGCTTCGGACAGGGAATAACCGGGGAGCTGTTTTTT.

A single count supports this clone. The genes are TRBV5-1 and TRBJ1-1; D possibly corresponds to TRBD1 (6 bases). Germline CDR1 reads SGHRS; CDR2 reads YFSETQ. Trimming removed 1 base from V and 0 bases from J, with 10 bases in between. The CDR3 is 15 residues long. CDR3 in amino acids: CASSLRSGVNTEAFF. CDR3 sequence (DNA): TGCGCCAGCAGCTTGCGTTCAGGGGTGAACACTGAAGCTTTCTTT.

The chain combines TRBV6-2 or TRBV6-3 with TRBJ2-3; 7 bases map to TRBD2. With V trimmed by 4 bases and J by 4 bases, 5 bases remained unmatched. CDR1 and CDR2 from the germline V gene are MNHEY and SVGEGT. CDR3 length: 14 amino acids. CDR3 nucleotides: TGTGCCAGCAGTTCAGGCGGGGGATCAGATACGCAGTATTTT. Translated, it gives CASSSGGGSDTQYF.

The chain combines TRBV27 with TRBJ2-5, with TRBD2 identical over 8 bases. CDR1 and CDR2 (germline): MNHEY, SMNVEV (reference sequence). V was pared by 6 bases and J by 5 bases, with 8 bases of the junction left unmatched. CDR3 length: 14 residues. CDR3 coding DNA: TGTGCCAGCAGGGTGGCGGGAGGCTTGGAGACCCAGTACTTC. Its protein product is CASRVAGGLETQYF.

The V gene is TRBV9, the J gene TRBJ2-1; D call uncertain. Germline V lookup: CDR1 SGDLS, CDR2 YYNGEE. This CDR3 spans 17 amino acids. V gave up 0 bases and J gave up 0 bases, with 13 bases separating them. Here the CDR3 DNA reads TGTGCCAGCAGCGTAGAAACAGACGGTAGCTCCTACAATGAGCAGTTCTTC. Its protein product is CASSVETDGSSYNEQFF.

This chain links TRBV2 with TRBJ2-7; a weak D match, TRBD1 (5 bases). The length of the CDR3 is 14 residues. Trimming pared 7 bases from V and 2 bases from J, leaving 15 bases between. The germline V gene encodes CDR1 SNHLY and CDR2 FYNNEI. DNA of the CDR3: TGTGCCAGCATATGGGGCGTCGGAGCCTACGAGCAGTACTTC. Amino acid sequence: CASIWGVGAYEQYF. The full variable domain, its missing parts supplied by reference TRBV2 and TRBJ2-7, is EPEVTQTPSHQVTQMGQEVILRCVPISNHLYFYWYRQILGQKVEFLVSFYNNEISEKSEIFDDQFSVERPDGSNFTLKIRSTKLEDSAMYFCASIWGVGAYEQYFGPGTRLTVT.

Regarding this clone: A read error may produce the germline difference seen at one junction end. This chain joins TRBV6-5 and TRBJ1-2; TRBD1 aligns across 9 bases. This CDR3 is 12 amino acids long. Germline lookup yields CDR1 MNHEY and CDR2 SVGAGI. The CDR3, as DNA: TGTGCCAGCACTTACAGGGGGCACGGCTACACCTTC. Amino acid sequence: CASTYRGHGYTF.

This chain connects TRBV5-1 to TRBJ1-6, with TRBD1 matching 7 bases. The CDR3 sequence is 15 residues long. Germline loops: CDR1 SGHRS, CDR2 YFSETQ. V trimming: 1 base; J trimming: 6 bases; junction bases outside the gene matches: 4. Here the CDR3 reads CASSLFTGANSPLHF. The CDR3 nucleotides are TGCGCCAGCAGCTTGTTTACAGGGGCTAATTCACCCCTCCACTTT.

The rearrangement links TRBV27 to TRBJ2-7; 7 nucleotides line up with TRBD2. The CDR3 covers 14 residues. The germline gives CDR1 MNHEY, CDR2 SMNVEV (reference sequence). Trimming removed 6 bases from V and 0 bases from J; junction bases left unmatched: 5. Written as DNA, the CDR3 is TGTGCCAGCAGGAAAACTAGCGACTCCTACGAGCAGTACTTC. It translates to CASRKTSDSYEQYF.

The table lists this clone with a count of one. This sequence joins TRBV29-1 and TRBJ1-2, with unresolved D. This CDR3 is built from 15 residues. V was trimmed by 7 bases and J by 1 base, leaving 19 bases between them. Germline loops: CDR1 SQVTM, CDR2 ANQGSEA. The CDR3, as DNA: TGCAGCGCCCTTCACGTGGGAGGAGTTAACTATGGCTACACCTTC. It yields the protein CSALHVGGVNYGYTF.

The sample holds one count of this clone. The chain uses TRBV10-2 and TRBJ1-2; D is perhaps TRBD1 (5 bases). Germline-derived CDR1 and CDR2 are WSHSY and SAAADI. V was pared by 6 bases and J by 8 bases, with 19 bases between. This CDR3 region has 14 residues. CDR3 DNA sequence: TGCGCCAGCAGATTGTCAGGGCTCGAAGGGGGCTACACCTTC. Translation gives CASRLSGLEGGYTF.

This chain connects TRBV6-2 or TRBV6-3 to TRBJ1-4; D is undetermined. The CDR3 extends over 14 amino acids. The germline V gene encodes CDR1 MNHEY and CDR2 SVGEGT. Trimming stripped 3 bases from V and 4 bases from J, with 9 bases between. The DNA of the CDR3 is TGTGCCAGCAGTTATCTCCAGGATAATGAAAAACTGTTTTTT. Its protein is CASSYLQDNEKLFF.

This CDR3 is CASSLVRDSKYGYTF. The CDR3 DNA sequence: TGTGCCAGCAGCCTCGTCCGCGACAGCAAGTATGGCTACACCTTC. The V gene is TRBV7-9, the J gene TRBJ1-2; D may be TRBD1 (5 bases). Germline lookup yields CDR1 SEHNR and CDR2 FQNEAQ (reference sequence). V shed 5 bases and J shed 5 bases, with 18 bases lying between them. This CDR3 has 15 residues.

V usage is TRBV7-3 and J usage is TRBJ2-1; 8 bases match TRBD2. The CDR3 runs 16 residues. V lost 5 bases and J lost 8; bases outside the gene matches: 14. CDR1 SGHTA and CDR2 FQGTGA come from the germline V gene. CDR3 sequence: CASSPTGGARPDEQFF. The DNA for the CDR3 is TGTGCCAGCAGCCCCACCGGGGGGGCCCGCCCTGATGAGCAGTTCTTC. Drawing the rest from reference TRBV7-3 and TRBJ2-1, the complete variable domain is GAGVSQTPSNKVTEKGKYVELRCDPISGHTALYWYRQSLGQGPEFLIYFQGTGAADDSGLPNDRFFAVRPEGSVSTLKIQRTERGDSAVYLCASSPTGGARPDEQFFGPGTRLTVL.

This clone was recorded once. The chain has TRBV10-3 and TRBJ2-5, with 9 bases lining up with TRBD1. CDR3 length: 13 residues. Germline loops: CDR1 ENHRY, CDR2 SYGVKD. The ends lost 8 bases at V and 4 bases at J; junction bases unmatched: 5. The CDR3 bases are TGTGCCATCCAGGGACAGGGTCCAGAGACCCAGTACTTC. It encodes CAIQGQGPETQYF.

This chain links TRBV9 with TRBJ2-1; the D is unclear. Looked up from germline, CDR1 is SGDLS and CDR2 is YYNGEE. This CDR3 spans 15 amino acids. V lost 0 bases, J lost 0 bases, and 7 bases lay in between. The CDR3, as DNA: TGTGCCAGCAGCGTAGCCCCGAGCTCCTACAATGAGCAGTTCTTC. Translation gives CASSVAPSSYNEQFF.

V is TRBV2 and J is TRBJ2-7; TRBD1 matches at 10 bases. With 0 bases clipped from V and 7 bases from J, the junction kept 12 bases outside the gene matches. Germline loops: CDR1 SNHLY, CDR2 FYNNEI. This CDR3 region has 17 residues. This chain's CDR3 is CASSEAPGTGDTHEQYF. The CDR3 DNA is TGTGCCAGCAGTGAAGCGCCGGGGACAGGGGATACCCATGAGCAGTACTTC.

The rearrangement joins TRBV18 to TRBJ1-2, with 8 bases aligning to TRBD1. Per the germline V gene, CDR1 is KGHSH and CDR2 is LQKENI. This CDR3 is built from 13 residues. V lost 1 base, J lost 6 bases, and 1 base stayed unmatched. The DNA for the CDR3 is TGTGCCAGCTCACCACTGACAGGGGATGGCTACACCTTC. Its protein product is CASSPLTGDGYTF.

The chain joins TRBV7-2 to TRBJ1-1, with D uncertain. The V gene's germline CDR1 is SGHTA and CDR2 FQGNSA. Trimming left V 4 bases short and J 1 base short, with 7 bases between. The CDR3 extends over 13 amino acids. CDR3: CASSSLANTEAFF. The CDR3 nucleotides are TGTGCCAGCAGCTCCCTGGCGAACACTGAAGCTTTCTTT.

This chain joins TRBV10-3 and TRBJ1-2, with TRBD1 as a possible D gene (6 bases). The length of the CDR3 is 14 residues. Trimming stripped 7 bases from V and 0 bases from J, with 12 bases between. From germline, CDR1 is ENHRY and CDR2 SYGVKD. CDR3 amino acids: CAITEQGSNYGYTF. CDR3 sequence (DNA): TGTGCCATCACTGAACAGGGATCTAACTATGGCTACACCTTC.

This chain links TRBV6-5 with TRBJ1-5, with TRBD1 as a possible D gene (5 bases). CDR3 length: 14 residues. Germline V lookup: CDR1 MNHEY, CDR2 SVGAGI. Trimming removed 3 bases from V and 3 bases from J, with 9 bases in between. The chain's CDR3 is CASSYGGDNQPQHF. The DNA for the CDR3 is TGTGCCAGCAGTTATGGGGGGGACAATCAGCCCCAGCATTTT.

As DNA, the CDR3 is TGTGCCAGCTCACCCGGAGACGAGCAGTACTTC. This sequence encodes CASSPGDEQYF. V is TRBV18 and J is TRBJ2-7, with D hard to call. Trimming cost V 3 bases and J 5 bases, with 5 bases left between them. This CDR3 has 11 residues. Germline values: CDR1 KGHSH, CDR2 LQKENI.

The chain recombines TRBV5-1 with TRBJ2-2; TRBD1 is a possible D gene (5 bases). Trimming removed 0 bases at V and 1 base at J, with 13 bases between. The CDR3 runs 17 residues. Germline V CDR1 and CDR2: SGHRS, YFSETQ. CDR3 residues: CASSLGWGAQNTGELFF. CDR3 DNA sequence: TGCGCCAGCAGCTTGGGATGGGGCGCTCAGAACACCGGGGAGCTGTTTTTT.

The genes are TRBV11-3 and TRBJ2-3; 9 bases are shared with TRBD2. The CDR3 sequence is 14 residues long. J was trimmed by 11 bases and V by 4 bases; bases with no gene match: 10. Per germline, CDR1 SGHNT and CDR2 YENEEA. The CDR3 sequence: CASSSRASGEMQYF. CDR3 bases: TGTGCCAGCAGCTCTCGTGCTAGCGGGGAAATGCAGTATTTT.

The CDR3 sequence is CASSLNRGVNGYTF. In DNA form, the CDR3 reads TGTGCCAGCAGCTTGAACAGGGGGGTTAATGGCTACACCTTC. This rearrangement joins TRBV5-4 to TRBJ1-2; 8 positions match TRBD1. Germline CDR1 reads SGHNT; CDR2 reads YYREEE (reference sequence). This CDR3 has 14 residues. V shed 1 base, J shed 6 bases, and the junction held 5 bases outside the gene matches.

The chain recombines TRBV15 with TRBJ1-1; unclear D gene. The germline gives CDR1 LNHNV, CDR2 YYDKDF (reference sequence). V lost 5 bases and J 8 bases, leaving 21 bases between the germline ends. CDR3 length: 15 residues. CDR3 DNA: TGTGCCACCAGCCCTTCTTATTCCGACACGATCGAAGCTTTCTTT. This sequence encodes CATSPSYSDTIEAFF.